Listed below are T cell receptor beta chains from one sample, sequenced in a study of T cells after yellow fever vaccination. One entry per CDR3 protein results from TCRdb running MiXCR on the 5' RACE reads. The sample yields 450,000 to 600,000 distinct CDR3 sequences, around a sixth seen once. Sequencing was performed on PBMCs, taken about 5 days after the first yellow fever vaccination. The receptors were sampled from a man aged 18 to 30 who received the YFV17D yellow fever vaccine. The CDR3 runs from the conserved cysteine through the conserved F or W. The order of the fields is CDR3 length, D gene, J gene, clone size, V gene, CDR3 DNA, CDR3 protein. The D gene is left open where the match is weak. The size entry is marked missing in some rows and otherwise reads once, few, many or a size class.

14	NA	TRBJ1-1	many	TRBV5-1	TGCGCCAGCAGCGCCCGGCTTCTGGGACCTGAAGCTTTCTTT	CASSARLLGPEAFF
16	NA	TRBJ2-3	NA	TRBV4-2	TGTGCCAGCAGGGACGGCGGGGGCCTCCTCACAGATACGCAGTATTTT	CASRDGGGLLTDTQYF
17	NA	TRBJ1-5	few	TRBV4-1	TGCGCCAGCAGCCAAGGGGTTTCTGAAAGGGGGAATCAGCCCCAGCATTTT	CASSQGVSERGNQPQHF
17	TRBD1	TRBJ2-3	NA	TRBV18	TGTGCCAGCTCACCTCGACAGGGTTCTGTAGTAACAGATACGCAGTATTTT	CASSPRQGSVVTDTQYF
13	NA	TRBJ1-5	many	TRBV27	TGTGCCAGCAGTTGGGACAGCAATCAGCCCCAGCATTTT	CASSWDSNQPQHF
15	TRBD1	TRBJ1-1	few	TRBV5-6	TGTGCCAGCAGCTTGGGGGACAGATTGAACACTGAAGCTTTCTTT	CASSLGDRLNTEAFF
15	TRBD2	TRBJ2-1	few	TRBV6-1	TGTGCCAGCAGTGAACGGCTAGCGGGGGTTGCTGAGCAGTTCTTC	CASSERLAGVAEQFF
14	NA	TRBJ1-2	few	TRBV3-1	TGTGCCAGCAGCCCGAGTCTTGGGCCCGTAGGCTACACCTTC	CASSPSLGPVGYTF
14	TRBD2	TRBJ2-7	once	TRBV5-4	TGTGCCAGCAGCTTCCTAGCGGGGGGTTACGAGCAGTACTTC	CASSFLAGGYEQYF
16	TRBD2	TRBJ2-1	few	TRBV10-3	TGTGCCATCAGTGCTGGCGGGGGGGCCTCTATCAATGAGCAGTTCTTC	CAISAGGGASINEQFF
16	NA	TRBJ2-2	NA	TRBV7-2	TGTGCCAGCAGCTTACGCCCAGGGGTGAACACCGGGGAGCTGTTTTTT	CASSLRPGVNTGELFF
17	TRBD2	TRBJ2-3	NA	TRBV9	TGTGCCAGCAGCGTAGGGAGCGGGGGGACTCACACAGATACGCAGTATTTT	CASSVGSGGTHTDTQYF
14	TRBD2	TRBJ2-3	once	TRBV15	TGTGCCACCAGCAGCGGACTAGTGTCAGTTACGCAGTATTTT	CATSSGLVSVTQYF
16	TRBD2	TRBJ2-5	NA	TRBV5-1	TGCGCCAGCAGCTTTGTTCTAGCGGGGGTTGGAGAGACCCAGTACTTC	CASSFVLAGVGETQYF
18	TRBD1	TRBJ1-6	few	TRBV11-1	TGTGCCAGCAGCTTAACAGGGGGAAACAGCTCCTATAATTCACCCCTCCACTTT	CASSLTGGNSSYNSPLHF